This is a list of T cell receptor beta chains from one sample in a study of T cells in Graves' hyperthyroidism and ophthalmopathy. Each CDR3 protein gets one entry after TCRdb re-called the multiplex PCR reads with MiXCR. The sample lists approximately 610,000 distinct CDR3 sequences, 14% to 15% occurring once. The specimen was blood. Source of these receptors: a woman aged 40 to 55 with Graves' ophthalmopathy. Each CDR3 is given with its conserved first and last residue. A D gene is named only where the DNA matches it firmly. Clone size appears in some rows only: once, few, many, or a class for an expanded clone.

DNA: TGCGCCAGCAGCCTGGACAGACATTACACCGGGGAGCTGTTTTTT
CDR3: CASSLDRHYTGELFF
V: TRBV5-1
J: TRBJ2-2
D: -
size: many

DNA: TGTGCCAGCAGCTTAGCGTGGGACAGGATTCAGTACTTC
CDR3: CASSLAWDRIQYF
V: TRBV7-2
J: TRBJ2-4
D: TRBD1
size: -

DNA: TGCAGTGCCACTGGACTAGCGGGAGATAGTTACGAGCAGTACTTC
CDR3: CSATGLAGDSYEQYF
V: TRBV20-1
J: TRBJ2-7
D: TRBD2
size: few

DNA: TGCAGTGCTAGGGGCCAGAATACCTACGAGCAGTACTTC
CDR3: CSARGQNTYEQYF
V: TRBV20-1
J: TRBJ2-7
D: -
size: few

DNA: TGTGCCAGCAGTTTGGTCCCCGGGACAGGGGAACTACCTGGGGCCAACGTCCTGACTTTC
CDR3: CASSLVPGTGELPGANVLTF
V: TRBV28
J: TRBJ2-6
D: TRBD1
size: many

DNA: TGTGCCACCAGCAGGGGGGTGGGCACTGAAGCTTTCTTT
CDR3: CATSRGVGTEAFF
V: TRBV24-1
J: TRBJ1-1
D: TRBD1
size: few

DNA: TGTGCCATCAGTGGGTCTAGCCCTTCTAGGTACGAGCAGTACTTC
CDR3: CAISGSSPSRYEQYF
V: TRBV10-3
J: TRBJ2-7
D: -
size: many

DNA: TGTGCCAGCAACCTCGCCGGAAACACTGAAGCTTTCTTT
CDR3: CASNLAGNTEAFF
V: TRBV12-3/TRBV12-4
J: TRBJ1-1
D: -
size: many

DNA: TGTGCCAGCAGTGACTATCGGGGGGTCACTCAGCCCCAGCATTTT
CDR3: CASSDYRGVTQPQHF
V: TRBV6-1
J: TRBJ1-5
D: -
size: many

DNA: TGTGCCAGCAGCCAGAAGACAGGGTTGGGGCCCAACACTGAAGCTTTCTTT
CDR3: CASSQKTGLGPNTEAFF
V: TRBV3-1
J: TRBJ1-1
D: TRBD1
size: -

DNA: TGTGCCAGCAGTTACACCAGGAGCAATCAGCCCCAGCATTTT
CDR3: CASSYTRSNQPQHF
V: TRBV6-2/TRBV6-3
J: TRBJ1-5
D: -
size: -

DNA: TGTGCCAGCAAGAAGGCGGGAGGCTACGAGCAGTACTTC
CDR3: CASKKAGGYEQYF
V: TRBV7-2
J: TRBJ2-7
D: TRBD2
size: many

DNA: TGTTCAAGCAGAGGAGCGGATGCGGCGCAGTACTTC
CDR3: CSSRGADAAQYF
V: TRBV28
J: TRBJ2-7
D: -
size: many

DNA: TGCAGTGCTATACGGGAGGGAAGTGGCTACACCTTC
CDR3: CSAIREGSGYTF
V: TRBV20-1
J: TRBJ1-2
D: -
size: many

DNA: TGTGCCACCACTTTTCCCGGGACAGGGACCTACGAGCAGTACTTC
CDR3: CATTFPGTGTYEQYF
V: TRBV24-1
J: TRBJ2-7
D: TRBD1
size: -

DNA: TGTGCCTGGAGCCTGGGACTAGCGGGAGGGCTGTTCTACGAGCAGTACTTC
CDR3: CAWSLGLAGGLFYEQYF
V: TRBV30
J: TRBJ2-7
D: TRBD2
size: few

DNA: TGCAGTGCTAGAGCTACTCGGGGCCAGCTGGAGACCCAGTACTTC
CDR3: CSARATRGQLETQYF
V: TRBV20-1
J: TRBJ2-5
D: -
size: -

DNA: TGTGCCAGCAGTTTAATACCGGACAGGGTTGGTCAGCCCCAGCATTTT
CDR3: CASSLIPDRVGQPQHF
V: TRBV28
J: TRBJ1-5
D: TRBD1
size: many

DNA: TGTGCTAGTGGTTCCCTGTTCGCGGGGAGCACAGATACGCAGTATTTT
CDR3: CASGSLFAGSTDTQYF
V: TRBV12-5
J: TRBJ2-3
D: -
size: -

DNA: TGTGCCAGCAGCTTGGGGAGCGGGTACATACGCTCCTACGAGCAGTACTTC
CDR3: CASSLGSGYIRSYEQYF
V: TRBV6-2/TRBV6-3
J: TRBJ2-7
D: -
size: -

DNA: TGTGCCAGCAGTTACGCACCCCTTTCCTACGAGCAGTACTTC
CDR3: CASSYAPLSYEQYF
V: TRBV6-5
J: TRBJ2-7
D: -
size: many

DNA: TGTGCCAGCAGTGATAGCGGAAGCACAGATACGCAGTATTTT
CDR3: CASSDSGSTDTQYF
V: TRBV6-1
J: TRBJ2-3
D: -
size: many

DNA: TGTGCCAGCAGTGAGGACAAAACGGGACTAGCGGGCTACGAGCAGTACTTC
CDR3: CASSEDKTGLAGYEQYF
V: TRBV6-1
J: TRBJ2-7
D: TRBD2
size: few

DNA: TGTGCCAGCAGTGAAGCGGGACGGCCGGTCAGGCAGTACTTC
CDR3: CASSEAGRPVRQYF
V: TRBV6-1
J: TRBJ2-7
D: -
size: -

DNA: TGTGCCACCAGCAGAGATCGACCCTGGATGAATCAGCCCCAGCATTTT
CDR3: CATSRDRPWMNQPQHF
V: TRBV15
J: TRBJ1-5
D: -
size: many

DNA: TGTGCCAGCAGCCAAAGGGCCCTTGGTGATGGGGCCAACGTCCTGACTTTC
CDR3: CASSQRALGDGANVLTF
V: TRBV3-1
J: TRBJ2-6
D: -
size: few

DNA: TGTGCCAGCAGCATAGGGTGGAGCGGGAGGGCCCCAGATACGCAGTATTTT
CDR3: CASSIGWSGRAPDTQYF
V: TRBV5-6
J: TRBJ2-3
D: TRBD2
size: few

DNA: TGTGCCACCAGCAGAGGAGACAGGGCTGAAGCTTTCTTC
CDR3: CATSRGDRAEAFF
V: TRBV15
J: TRBJ1-1
D: TRBD1
size: -

DNA: TGTGCCACCAGTGTTCAGTCTAACTATGGCTACACCTTC
CDR3: CATSVQSNYGYTF
V: TRBV24-1
J: TRBJ1-2
D: -
size: many

DNA: TGTGCCAGCAGCCAACGGACAGGGAATGAAGCTTTCTTT
CDR3: CASSQRTGNEAFF
V: TRBV3-1
J: TRBJ1-1
D: TRBD1
size: -

DNA: TGTGCCAGCACCCGGGACAGGAGATTTGGCTACACCTTC
CDR3: CASTRDRRFGYTF
V: TRBV27
J: TRBJ1-2
D: TRBD1
size: many

DNA: TGCGCCAGCAGCTTGGAGACCGGGACAGGGACAGAAAAACTGTTTTTT
CDR3: CASSLETGTGTEKLFF
V: TRBV5-1
J: TRBJ1-4
D: TRBD1
size: few

DNA: TGTGCCAGCAGTTATTCCCCCGGGGACTGGGGGACGGGAGAAGCTTTCTTT
CDR3: CASSYSPGDWGTGEAFF
V: TRBV6-5
J: TRBJ1-1
D: -
size: -

DNA: TGTGCCAGTAGTATCGTGGGCATGAACACTGAAGCTTTCTTT
CDR3: CASSIVGMNTEAFF
V: TRBV19
J: TRBJ1-1
D: -
size: many

DNA: TGTGCCAGCAGTCCGGGGGGCCTGGGGCGAACTGAAGCTTTCTTT
CDR3: CASSPGGLGRTEAFF
V: TRBV6-5
J: TRBJ1-1
D: -
size: many

DNA: TGCAGTGCTACTCCGGCGCAGGAGACCCAGTACTTC
CDR3: CSATPAQETQYF
V: TRBV20-1
J: TRBJ2-5
D: -
size: many

DNA: TGTGCCAGTAGTATAAACCAGGGGAGCATTCAGTACTTC
CDR3: CASSINQGSIQYF
V: TRBV19
J: TRBJ2-4
D: -
size: many

DNA: TGTGCCAGCACCTCTATTGTCAGCGGGAGAGAGACCCAGTACTTC
CDR3: CASTSIVSGRETQYF
V: TRBV6-2/TRBV6-3
J: TRBJ2-5
D: TRBD2
size: many

DNA: TGCGCCAGCAGCCAAGATTCGGATTGGACAGGCTACGAGCAGTACTTC
CDR3: CASSQDSDWTGYEQYF
V: TRBV4-1
J: TRBJ2-7
D: TRBD1
size: many

DNA: TGTGCCTCGGATACAGGAGATAATTCACCCCTCCACTTT
CDR3: CASDTGDNSPLHF
V: TRBV30
J: TRBJ1-6
D: -
size: -

DNA: TGCAGTGCAACGGGACAGGGATCCGGGGAGCTGTTTTTT
CDR3: CSATGQGSGELFF
V: TRBV20-1
J: TRBJ2-2
D: TRBD1
size: many

DNA: TGTGCCAGCAGTGAAGGGAGCCTTGGGAGCACTGAAGCTTTCTTT
CDR3: CASSEGSLGSTEAFF
V: TRBV6-1
J: TRBJ1-1
D: -
size: -

DNA: TGTGCCAGCAGCCGGGGGGGATCCGGTGGAAATCAGCCCCAGCATTTT
CDR3: CASSRGGSGGNQPQHF
V: TRBV12-3/TRBV12-4
J: TRBJ1-5
D: -
size: many

DNA: TGCAGTGCTACCGACCTAAACGGGGGCACTGAAGCTTTCTTT
CDR3: CSATDLNGGTEAFF
V: TRBV20-1
J: TRBJ1-1
D: -
size: many

DNA: TGTGCCAGTAGTATAATACAAGCTACCGAGCAGTACTTC
CDR3: CASSIIQATEQYF
V: TRBV19
J: TRBJ2-7
D: -
size: few

DNA: TGCAGCGTGGGGTTTCCGGGACAACCTTATGGCTACACCTTC
CDR3: CSVGFPGQPYGYTF
V: TRBV29-1
J: TRBJ1-2
D: -
size: many

DNA: TGTGCCAGCAGTTTTAGTAGCGTTCAAGAGACCCAGTACTTC
CDR3: CASSFSSVQETQYF
V: TRBV7-2
J: TRBJ2-5
D: -
size: many

DNA: TGTGCCAGCACCCGGGGACCTTCCTACGAGCAGTACTTC
CDR3: CASTRGPSYEQYF
V: TRBV28
J: TRBJ2-7
D: -
size: -

DNA: TGTGCCAGCAGTTTACCAGGGCTTGGTGTTGAGAGGTCCGAGCAGTACTTC
CDR3: CASSLPGLGVERSEQYF
V: TRBV12-3/TRBV12-4
J: TRBJ2-7
D: -
size: few

DNA: TGTGCCAGCAGTGATAATCTCCAAGAGACCCAGTACTTC
CDR3: CASSDNLQETQYF
V: TRBV2
J: TRBJ2-5
D: -
size: many

DNA: TGTGCCAGCAGCCATTCCGGGACAAAAACCGGGGAGCTGTTTTTT
CDR3: CASSHSGTKTGELFF
V: TRBV5-8
J: TRBJ2-2
D: -
size: -